This T cell receptor beta chain is drawn from a study of T cell responses to AZD1222 COVID-19 vaccine. Study-wide results and limits: Spike-specific TCR breadth and depth went up after people got two AZD1222 doses. Only a handful of AZD1222 recipients, roughly six in all, had baseline seropositivity. In a largely white British group with more females than males, clonal diversity was possibly underestimated.

Per germline, CDR1 SGHTA and CDR2 FQGNSA. Trimming at V came to 3 bases and at J to 1 base, leaving 5 bases not matched to a gene. The CDR3 runs 15 residues. Regarding this clone: Antigen: not known.

Analyses pooled second doses at about 4 or about 12 weeks. Repertoires were generated with immunoSEQ multiplex PCR, while TCRdb's copy carries only in-frame clones and drops some. The repertoire holds approximately 130,000 clones, with roughly nine tenths as singletons. This material consisted of peripheral blood, taken 28 days after the second AZD1222 dose. The clonotype comes from an adult who received the AZD1222 COVID-19 vaccine. The chain uses TRBV7-2 and TRBJ1-1; TRBD1 matches 7 bases. Here the CDR3 DNA reads TGTGCCAGCAGCTTGGGAGACAGGGAGAACACTGAAGCTTTCTTT. It codes for CASSLGDRENTEAFF.